The following is a T cell receptor beta chain sequence with its context. This specimen comes from a study of blood T cell repertoires in COVID-19. Study background: Whether acute or convalescent, the COVID-19 samples came from the United States, Italy and Spain. Sample material is recorded as cDNA or gDNA derived from T cells, B-cell-depleted T cells, or PBMCs.

Source study methods: Amplification of reference gene primers provided the estimated nucleated cell counts. Clones were sequenced by immunoSEQ multiplex PCR, and TCRdb holds only the in-frame ones, with some missing. V, J and clone size are those of that table, while D and trimming were read from the DNA. The sample includes roughly 100,000 clones, roughly 80% of them seen just once. Germline loops: CDR1 LGHDT, CDR2 YNNKEL (reference sequence). The CDR3 covers 14 residues. With V trimmed by 4 bases and J by 7 bases, 4 bases remained unmatched. V is TRBV3-1 (or the pseudogene TRBV3-2) and J is TRBJ2-7; TRBD2 agrees at 13 bases. This clonotype originated in a man between 65 and 85 years old with active or convalescent COVID-19. The sequenced material came from peripheral blood. The CDR3 sequence: CASSPPGLAGEQYF. The CDR3 nucleotides read TGTGCCAGCAGCCCCCCGGGACTAGCGGGGGAGCAGTACTTC.